This T cell receptor beta chain appears in the sequencing data of a study of PD-1 blockade in classical Hodgkin lymphoma. Study results and caveats: Baseline diversity in complete responders resembled that of newly diagnosed patients. Lower baseline TCR diversity was reported for newly diagnosed patients than for healthy donors.

The data were produced by immunoSEQ multiplex PCR, yet TCRdb's version contains in-frame clones alone and is incomplete. Of roughly 60,000 clones in the sample, 85% to 90% were seen once. No patient escaped relapse after autologous stem cell transplantation, and brentuximab vedotin exposure varied. Trimming took 4 bases from V and 5 from J, leaving 12 bases between them. Germline V CDR1 and CDR2: MRHNA, SNTAGT. This CDR3 spans 14 amino acids. In the case of this clone: What it binds is not known.

V gene TRBV6-4 combines with J gene TRBJ2-1; D may correspond to TRBD1 or TRBD2 (5 bases each). The sample in question was peripheral blood mononuclear cells (PBMCs), obtained before the second cycle of nivolumab. This clonotype originated in a human donor with classical Hodgkin lymphoma. CDR3 sequence reads: CASSASGRNNEQFF. As DNA, the CDR3 is TGTGCCAGCAGTGCTTCGGGACGGAACAATGAGCAGTTCTTC.